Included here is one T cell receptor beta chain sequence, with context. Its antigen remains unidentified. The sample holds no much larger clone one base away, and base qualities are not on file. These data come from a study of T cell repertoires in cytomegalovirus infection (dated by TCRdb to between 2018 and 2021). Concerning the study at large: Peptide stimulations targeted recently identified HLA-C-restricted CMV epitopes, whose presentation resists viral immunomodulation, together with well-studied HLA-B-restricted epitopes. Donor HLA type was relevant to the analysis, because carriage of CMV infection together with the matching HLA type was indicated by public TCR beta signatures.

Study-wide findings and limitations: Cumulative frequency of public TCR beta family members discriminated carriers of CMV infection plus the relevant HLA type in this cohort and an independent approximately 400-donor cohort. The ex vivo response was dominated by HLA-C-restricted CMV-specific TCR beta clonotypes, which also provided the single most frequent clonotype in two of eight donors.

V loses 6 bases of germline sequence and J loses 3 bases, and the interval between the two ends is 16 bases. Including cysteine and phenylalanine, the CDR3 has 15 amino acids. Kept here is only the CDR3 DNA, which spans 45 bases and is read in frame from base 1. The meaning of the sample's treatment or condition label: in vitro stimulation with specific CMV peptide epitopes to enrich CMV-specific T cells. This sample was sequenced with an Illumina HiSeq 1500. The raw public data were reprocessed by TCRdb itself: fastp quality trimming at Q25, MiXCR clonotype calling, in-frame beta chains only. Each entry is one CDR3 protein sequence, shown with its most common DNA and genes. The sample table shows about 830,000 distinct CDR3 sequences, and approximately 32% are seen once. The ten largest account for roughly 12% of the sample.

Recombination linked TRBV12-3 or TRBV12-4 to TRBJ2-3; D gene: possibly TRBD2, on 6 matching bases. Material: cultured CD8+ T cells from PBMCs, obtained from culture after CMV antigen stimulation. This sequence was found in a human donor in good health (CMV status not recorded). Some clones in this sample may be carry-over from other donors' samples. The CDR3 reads CASSPLRGATDTQYF. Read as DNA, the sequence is TGTGCCAGCAGCCCTCTCCGCGGGGCAACAGATACGCAGTATTTT.